The source of this TCR beta chain is a study of beta chain features in type 1 diabetes. Reverse transcribing all isolated RNA meant expressed TCRB transcripts were sequenced. Using immunoSEQ multiplex PCR, the repertoire was profiled, and TCRdb retains in-frame clones only, with some absent. The sample carries roughly 400,000 clones, about 16% recorded once. Losses at the gene ends were 0 bases for V and 1 base for J; bases not matched to a gene: 4. The CDR3 covers 17 residues. Germline V CDR1 and CDR2: KGHSH, LQKENI. This clone appeared a few times. Input material: naive CD4+ T cells from blood. The source is a woman in her late teens or twenties in good health. The rearrangement uses TRBV18 and TRBJ2-3; TRBD1 aligns across 10 bases. CDR3 DNA sequence: TGTGCCAGCTCACCACCGACAGGGGGCGGGGGCACAGATACGCAGTATTTT. It encodes CASSPPTGGGGTDTQYF.